Below, 18 T cell receptor beta chains from the same sample are listed, as sequenced in a study of long-term antiretroviral therapy in people with HIV (dated by TCRdb to 2022 to 2024). The immunoSEQ hsTCRB v3.0 assay was used at survey level resolution to sequence the TRB variable region. Drawn from immuneACCESS, this table holds only the in-frame rearrangements with V and J called that TCRdb kept. Clones are partly lost; checked studies trace under half to an unresolved V gene and leave the rest unexplained. The sample table lists 28,000 or so clones, 84% of them with a count of one. The ten largest clonotypes hold less than 8% of the sample. The sample in question was unsorted PBMCs, obtained 0.4 years after starting antiretroviral therapy. All receptors come from a man aged 18 to 29 with HIV.

The sample holds a few counts of this clone. The chain joins TRBV6-6 to TRBJ1-2; no firm D call. This CDR3 is 13 amino acids long. Germline V gives CDR1 MNHNY, CDR2 SVGAGI (reference sequence). The ends were cut back, 2 bases at V and 2 bases at J, with 6 bases in the middle. CDR3 amino acids: CASSYGENYGYTF. The DNA for the CDR3 is TGTGCCAGCAGTTACGGGGAGAACTATGGCTACACCTTC.

This clone was seen more than once but under ten times. CDR3 coding DNA: TGCGCCAGCAGTGAGTCGACTCCCAGTACTAACTATGGCTACACCTTC. Protein sequence: CASSESTPSTNYGYTF. The chain links TRBV10-1 to TRBJ1-2; D uncertain. Looked up from germline, CDR1 is WNHNN and CDR2 is SYGVQD (reference sequence). V lost 0 bases and J lost 0, with 11 bases in between. This CDR3 has 16 amino acids.

This chain joins TRBV5-1 and TRBJ1-6, with D hard to call. Trimming shortened V by 8 bases and J by 10 bases, and 7 bases separated the two germline ends. The CDR3 consists of 10 residues. CDR1 is SGHRS, CDR2 YFSETQ, per germline. DNA for the CDR3: TGCGCCAGGCATTCCTCACCCCTCCACTTT. This translates into CARHSSPLHF.

The CDR3 sequence is CASSFAGDGGTDTQYF. The CDR3 DNA is TGCGCCAGCAGCTTCGCCGGGGACGGTGGGACAGATACGCAGTATTTT. V and J are TRBV5-1 and TRBJ2-3; D could derive from TRBD1 or TRBD2 (5 bases each). This CDR3 contains 16 residues. The germline V gene has CDR1 SGHRS and CDR2 YFSETQ. V lost 2 bases and J lost 3, with 16 bases in between.

The gene calls are TRBV27 and TRBJ1-1, with TRBD1 matching 10 bases. Per germline, CDR1 MNHEY and CDR2 SMNVEV (reference sequence). The CDR3 is 16 amino acids. V was clipped by 5 bases and J by 6 bases; unmatched bases: 12. CDR3 in DNA: TGTGCCAGCAGTCGCGGATCGGGACAGGGGTCTTCTGAAGCTTTCTTT. It encodes CASSRGSGQGSSEAFF.

V is TRBV7-9 and J is TRBJ2-3, with TRBD2 identical over 7 bases. Germline CDR1 and CDR2: SEHNR and FQNEAQ (reference sequence). Unmatched junction bases numbered 3, after V lost 1 base and J lost 5 bases. The CDR3 spans 14 residues. The CDR3 nucleotides read TGTGCCAGCAGCTTAGTAGGCGGGAGAGATACGCAGTATTTT. It encodes CASSLVGGRDTQYF.

This clone was detected once. The chain couples TRBV12-5 to TRBJ2-3; 9 nucleotides match TRBD2. Germline CDR1 LGHNT, CDR2 FRNRAP. J lost 0 bases, V lost 1 base, and 5 bases had no gene match. The CDR3 sequence is 17 residues long. CDR3 DNA sequence: TGTGCTAGTGGTTTGGGACTAGCGGCTACTAGCACAGATACGCAGTATTTT. This translates into CASGLGLAATSTDTQYF. Together with reference TRBV12-5 and TRBJ2-3, the CDR3 gives the full variable domain: DARVTQTPRHKVTEMGQEVTMRCQPILGHNTVFWYRQTMMQGLELLAYFRNRAPLDDSGMPKDRFSAEMPDATLATLKIQPSEPRDSAVYFCASGLGLAATSTDTQYFGPGTRLTVL.

The rearrangement uses TRBV11-2 and TRBJ1-2; perhaps TRBD1 as D (6 bases). Germline lookup yields CDR1 SGHAT and CDR2 FQNNGV. This CDR3 spans 15 amino acids. Deletions cut 0 bases from V and 8 bases from J, with 16 bases between. CDR3 sequence (DNA): TGTGCCAGCAGCTTAGAGAGGGGGGGGGCCAACGGCTACACCTTC. It translates to CASSLERGGANGYTF.

V usage is TRBV4-3 and J usage is TRBJ2-1, with D possibly TRBD2 on 6 matching bases. The germline gives CDR1 LGHNA, CDR2 YSLEER. The CDR3 length is 14 residues. Trimming removed 1 base at V and 4 bases at J, with 8 bases between. CDR3 amino acids: CASSQAGGYNEQFF. The CDR3 DNA sequence: TGCGCCAGCAGCCAAGCCGGGGGATACAATGAGCAGTTCTTC.

The rearrangement joins TRBV19 to TRBJ1-1; D is unresolved. The germline V gene has CDR1 LNHDA and CDR2 SQIVND (reference sequence). The CDR3 runs to 12 residues. V was clipped by 6 bases and J by 1 base, with 6 bases between them. CDR3 sequence reads: CASREGNTEAFF. The CDR3 DNA reads as TGTGCCAGTAGGGAGGGGAACACTGAAGCTTTCTTT.

This rearrangement joins TRBV7-9 to TRBJ2-1; D perhaps matches TRBD1 (5 bases). Germline V gene data show CDR1 as SEHNR and CDR2 as FQNEAQ (reference sequence). V was cut by 6 bases and J by 5 bases, with 8 bases left in between. The CDR3 has 12 residues. DNA of the CDR3: TGTGCCAGCAGACCGGACAACAATGAGCAGTTCTTC. Its translation: CASRPDNNEQFF.

This rearrangement joins TRBV14 to TRBJ2-5, with D unresolved. Germline-derived CDR1 and CDR2 are SGHDN and FVKESK. The CDR3 runs to 14 residues. Between the trimmed V and J ends, which lost 5 bases and 2 bases, there was a span of 12 bases. The CDR3 nucleotides read TGTGCCAGCAGCGGATCCACGGGTCAAGAGACCCAGTACTTC. Protein product: CASSGSTGQETQYF.

The chain links TRBV4-3 to TRBJ2-1; D gene uncertain. The CDR3 length is 12 residues. CDR1 is LGHNA, CDR2 YSLEER, per germline. The V gene lost 1 base and the J gene lost 5 bases, with 3 bases spanning the gap. The CDR3, as DNA: TGCGCCAGCAGCCAAGTACACAATGAGCAGTTCTTC. Protein product: CASSQVHNEQFF.

The rearrangement uses TRBV19 and TRBJ2-2, with D unresolved. In germline, CDR1 is LNHDA, CDR2 SQIVND (reference sequence). V lost 3 bases and J lost 0, with 8 bases in between. The CDR3 loop spans 15 amino acids. CDR3 bases: TGTGCCAGTAGTATCGTCGGAACGAACACCGGGGAGCTGTTTTTT. Its protein product is CASSIVGTNTGELFF.

This CDR3 is CASSLGGPFPEAFF. CDR3 nucleotide sequence: TGTGCCAGCAGCTTGGGCGGTCCCTTCCCTGAAGCTTTCTTT. The chain has TRBV5-6 and TRBJ1-1; no clear D. Germline V gives CDR1 SGHDT, CDR2 YYEEEE. This CDR3 comprises 14 residues. The V and J ends lost 0 bases and 6 bases respectively, with 12 bases between them.

V usage is TRBV7-6 and J usage is TRBJ1-1, with 7 positions matching TRBD1. The trim removed 5 bases at V and 4 bases at J, leaving 7 bases unmatched. Germline-derived CDR1 and CDR2 are SGHVS and FNYEAQ. The CDR3 spans 14 residues. The CDR3 reads CASSLETGITEAFF. The CDR3 DNA reads TGTGCCAGCAGCCTCGAGACAGGGATCACTGAAGCTTTCTTT.

The sample holds one count of this clone. This chain joins TRBV9 and TRBJ1-1; possible D gene TRBD1, 5 bases. The V and J ends lost 3 bases and 1 base respectively, with 7 bases between them. The germline CDR1 and CDR2 sequences are SGDLS and YYNGEE. The CDR3 spans 13 residues. This CDR3 is CASSGTQNTEAFF. CDR3 nucleotide sequence: TGTGCCAGCAGCGGGACACAGAACACTGAAGCTTTCTTT.

The gene calls are TRBV18 and TRBJ2-7, with D possibly being TRBD1 or TRBD2 (5 bases each). The CDR3 loop spans 14 amino acids. Germline-derived CDR1 and CDR2 are KGHSH and LQKENI. V was cut by 3 bases and J by 3 bases, with 12 bases left in between. The CDR3 DNA follows: TGTGCCAGCTCACCCTCCGGGACCAGCTACGAGCAGTACTTC. Protein sequence: CASSPSGTSYEQYF.